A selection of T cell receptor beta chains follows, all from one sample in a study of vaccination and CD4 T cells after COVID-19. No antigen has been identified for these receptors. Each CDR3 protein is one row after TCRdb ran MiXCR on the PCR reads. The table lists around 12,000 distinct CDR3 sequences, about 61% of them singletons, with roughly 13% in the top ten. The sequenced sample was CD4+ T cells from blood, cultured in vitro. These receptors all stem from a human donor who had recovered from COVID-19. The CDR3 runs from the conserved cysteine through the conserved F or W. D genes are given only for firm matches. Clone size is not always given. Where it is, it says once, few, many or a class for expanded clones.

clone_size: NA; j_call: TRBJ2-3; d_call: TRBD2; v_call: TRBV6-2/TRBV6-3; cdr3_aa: CASSYTAGGVTDTQYF; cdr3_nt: TGTGCCAGCAGTTACACTGCGGGGGGGGTCACAGATACGCAGTATTTT
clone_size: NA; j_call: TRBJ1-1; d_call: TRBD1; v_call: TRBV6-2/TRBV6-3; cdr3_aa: CASSGQGPNDEAFF; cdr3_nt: TGTGCCAGCAGTGGACAGGGTCCAAACGATGAAGCTTTCTTT
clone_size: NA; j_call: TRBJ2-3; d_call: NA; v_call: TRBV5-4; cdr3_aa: CASIPGGGLSTDTQYF; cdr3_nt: TGTGCCAGCATCCCAGGCGGGGGCTTGAGCACAGATACGCAGTATTTT
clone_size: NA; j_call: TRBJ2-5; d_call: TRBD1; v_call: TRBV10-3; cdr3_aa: CAISLGQGTNLRQETQYF; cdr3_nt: TGTGCCATCAGCCTGGGACAGGGAACGAATTTAAGGCAAGAGACCCAGTACTTC
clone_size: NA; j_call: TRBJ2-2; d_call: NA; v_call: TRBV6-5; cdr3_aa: CASSYRGEGGELFF; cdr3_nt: TGTGCCAGCAGTTACCGGGGCGAGGGCGGGGAGCTGTTTTTT
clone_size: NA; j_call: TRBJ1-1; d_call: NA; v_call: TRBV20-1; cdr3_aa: CSARDRTGWTEAFF; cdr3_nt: TGCAGTGCTAGAGACAGGACCGGCTGGACTGAAGCTTTCTTT
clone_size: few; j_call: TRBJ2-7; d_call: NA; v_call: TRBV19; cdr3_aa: CASSEVSGSYEQYF; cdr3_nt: TGTGCCAGTAGTGAGGTTAGCGGCTCCTACGAGCAGTACTTC
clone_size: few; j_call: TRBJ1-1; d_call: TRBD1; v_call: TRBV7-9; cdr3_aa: CASSQYSRDRYGEAFF; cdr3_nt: TGTGCCAGCAGCCAATACTCCCGGGACAGGTACGGAGAAGCTTTCTTT
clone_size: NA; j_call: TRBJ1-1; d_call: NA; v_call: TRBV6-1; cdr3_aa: CASSRTGEAFF; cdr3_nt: TGTGCCAGCAGTCGGACGGGTGAAGCTTTCTTT
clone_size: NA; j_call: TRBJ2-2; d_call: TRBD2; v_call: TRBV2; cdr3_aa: CASRGGSSTGELFF; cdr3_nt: TGTGCCAGCAGGGGCGGGAGCAGCACCGGGGAGCTGTTTTTT
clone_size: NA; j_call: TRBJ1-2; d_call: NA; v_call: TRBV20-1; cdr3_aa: CSARDRSGYTF; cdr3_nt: TGCAGTGCTAGAGATCGGAGTGGCTACACCTTC
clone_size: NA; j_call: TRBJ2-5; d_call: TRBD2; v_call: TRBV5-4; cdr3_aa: CASSLGLAGVETQYF; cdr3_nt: TGTGCCAGCAGCTTAGGACTAGCGGGAGTAGAGACCCAGTACTTC
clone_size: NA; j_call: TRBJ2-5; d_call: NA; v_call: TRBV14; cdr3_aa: CASSQDYSRAWETQYF; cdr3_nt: TGTGCCAGCAGCCAAGATTATTCGAGGGCGTGGGAGACCCAGTACTTC
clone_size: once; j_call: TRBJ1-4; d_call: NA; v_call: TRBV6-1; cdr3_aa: CASSPSRNNEKLFF; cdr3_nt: TGTGCCAGCTCCCCGTCCAGGAATAATGAAAAACTGTTTTTT
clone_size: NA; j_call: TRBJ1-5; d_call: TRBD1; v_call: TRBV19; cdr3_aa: CASTTGTGGGQPQHF; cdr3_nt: TGTGCCAGTACCACCGGGACAGGGGGTGGGCAGCCCCAGCATTTT
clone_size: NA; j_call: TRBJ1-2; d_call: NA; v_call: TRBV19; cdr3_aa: CASSQQDAFRGYTF; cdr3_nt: TGTGCCAGTAGTCAACAGGACGCCTTTCGTGGCTACACCTTC
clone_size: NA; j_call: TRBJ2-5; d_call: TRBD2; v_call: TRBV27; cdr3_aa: CASSLRAGEILQETQYF; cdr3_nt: TGTGCCAGCAGTTTAAGGGCGGGAGAAATACTCCAAGAGACCCAGTACTTC
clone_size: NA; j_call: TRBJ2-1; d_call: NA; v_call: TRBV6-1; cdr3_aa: CASRKATNEQFF; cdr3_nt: TGTGCCAGCAGGAAGGCTACGAATGAGCAGTTCTTC
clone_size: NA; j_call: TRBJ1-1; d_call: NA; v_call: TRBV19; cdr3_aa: CASSRPGQSNTEAFF; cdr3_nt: TGTGCCAGTAGTAGACCGGGACAATCAAACACTGAAGCTTTCTTT
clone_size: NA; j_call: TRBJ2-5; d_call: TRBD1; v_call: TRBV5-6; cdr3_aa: CASSLAGQGWTQYF; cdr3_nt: TGTGCCAGCAGCCTGGCGGGACAGGGGTGGACCCAGTACTTC
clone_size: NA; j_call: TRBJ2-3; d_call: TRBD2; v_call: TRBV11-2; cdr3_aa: CASSRRGGSSGIRPDTQYF; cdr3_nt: TGTGCCAGCAGCAGAAGGGGGGGGAGTAGCGGGATTCGACCAGATACGCAGTATTTT
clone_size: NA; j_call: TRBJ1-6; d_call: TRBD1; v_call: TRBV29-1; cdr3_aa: CSGSGDRALFDTYNSPLHF; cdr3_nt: TGCAGCGGGAGTGGGGACAGGGCCTTATTCGATACCTATAATTCACCCCTCCACTTT
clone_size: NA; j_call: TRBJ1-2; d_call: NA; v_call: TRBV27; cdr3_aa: CASSSYGCPYGYTF; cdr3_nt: TGTGCCAGCAGTTCCTATGGGTGCCCCTATGGCTACACCTTC
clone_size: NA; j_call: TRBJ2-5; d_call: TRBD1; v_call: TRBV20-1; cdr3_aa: CSARRQGPETQYF; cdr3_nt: TGCAGTGCTAGAAGACAGGGGCCAGAGACCCAGTACTTC
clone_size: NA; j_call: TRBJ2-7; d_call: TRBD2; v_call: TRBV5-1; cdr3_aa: CASSLAGSGSSVVREQYF; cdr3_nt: TGCGCCAGCAGCTTGGCTGGTAGCGGGAGTTCAGTCGTTCGCGAGCAGTACTTC
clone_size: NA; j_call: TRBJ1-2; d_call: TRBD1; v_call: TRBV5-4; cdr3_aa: CASSQRTGDYGYTF; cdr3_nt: TGTGCCAGCAGCCAGAGGACAGGGGACTATGGCTACACCTTC